This entry lists 17 T cell receptor beta chains sequenced from one sample in a study of cytomegalovirus exposure and HLA in healthy donors. Primers included in the PCR were 60 Vbeta and 13 Jbeta primers. The repertoire was sequenced with immunoSEQ multiplex PCR; TCRdb's copy has only in-frame clones and lacks some. The sample has about 59,000 clones, 70% to 75% seen once. The material sequenced was PBMCs. The receptors come from a man younger than 45 in good health and CMV-seropositive.

The chain recombines TRBV5-1 with TRBJ2-5; the match to TRBD2 covers 10 bases. V shed 7 bases and J 2 bases; nucleotides not matched to a gene: 8. CDR1 SGHRS and CDR2 YFSETQ come from the germline V gene. The CDR3 consists of 15 residues. CDR3 nucleotides: TGCGCCAGCGAACGGCTAGCGGGGGCACAAGAGACCCAGTACTTC. This sequence encodes CASERLAGAQETQYF.

The rearrangement uses TRBV7-9 and TRBJ2-6; D gene uncertain. Looked up from germline, CDR1 is SEHNR and CDR2 is FQNEAQ (reference sequence). The CDR3 covers 15 residues. V lost 3 bases and J lost 0, with 6 bases in between. The CDR3 here is CASSFYSSGANVLTF. CDR3 bases: TGTGCCAGCAGCTTTTATAGCTCTGGGGCCAACGTCCTGACTTTC.

This chain uses TRBV5-1 with TRBJ1-4, with D maybe TRBD1 (5 bases). The CDR3 has 15 amino acids. The germline V gene encodes CDR1 SGHRS and CDR2 YFSETQ. V shed 4 bases and J shed 0 bases, with 10 bases lying between them. CDR3 in DNA: TGCGCCAGCAGCGGTACGACAGCAACTAATGAAAAACTGTTTTTT. Translated: CASSGTTATNEKLFF.

The V gene is TRBV7-2, the J gene TRBJ2-4, with D maybe TRBD2 (7 bases). The V gene lost 4 bases and the J gene lost 8 bases, with 21 bases spanning the gap. This CDR3 region has 16 residues. Germline CDR1 SGHTA, CDR2 FQGNSA. The CDR3 DNA is TGTGCCAGCAGCTGGACTGGGGGGGCAGTTGGGGACATTCAGTACTTC. Translation: CASSWTGGAVGDIQYF.

The gene calls are TRBV5-6 and TRBJ2-7, with TRBD1 identical over 9 bases. V lost 4 bases to trimming and J lost 1 base; unmatched junction nucleotides: 6. CDR1 is SGHDT and CDR2 is YYEEEE in the germline V gene. The CDR3 sequence is 15 residues long. The CDR3 coding sequence is TGTGCCAGCAGCGATACAGGGGGCGCATCCTACGAGCAGTACTTC. Its protein product is CASSDTGGASYEQYF.

On this clone: The junction shows a germline mismatch at one end, possibly a read error. The rearrangement uses TRBV6-6 and TRBJ1-6, with D possibly being TRBD1 (6 bases). Germline CDR1 MNHNY, CDR2 SVGAGI (reference sequence). The CDR3 runs to 14 residues. The CDR3 sequence: CASSYLGAGSPLHF. In DNA, the CDR3 is TGTGCCAGCAGCTACTTGGGGGCGGGTTCACCCCTCCACTTT.

The sample holds a few counts of this clone. The chain joins TRBV7-2 to TRBJ1-4; TRBD1 aligns across 8 bases. V was clipped by 5 bases and J by 7 bases; unmatched bases: 3. Germline V gene data show CDR1 as SGHTA and CDR2 as FQGNSA. The CDR3 sequence is 13 residues long. The CDR3 DNA follows: TGTGCCAGCAGCCGGGACAGGACTGAAAAACTGTTTTTT. Translation: CASSRDRTEKLFF.

The chain has TRBV5-1 and TRBJ1-6; D uncertain. This CDR3 region has 13 residues. Germline V gene sequence: CDR1 SGHRS, CDR2 YFSETQ. V was trimmed by 7 bases and J by 0 bases, leaving 5 bases between them. CDR3 coding DNA: TGCGCCAGCGGGAGCTCCTATAATTCACCCCTCCACTTT. It yields the protein CASGSSYNSPLHF.

The chain carries TRBV4-1 and TRBJ2-1; 11 bases fit TRBD1. The V gene's germline CDR1 is MGHRA and CDR2 YSYEKL. The length of the CDR3 is 14 residues. Trimming removed 4 bases from V and 5 bases from J; junction bases left unmatched: 1. CDR3 amino acids: CASSRDRGNNEQFF. The CDR3 DNA follows: TGCGCCAGCAGCCGGGACAGGGGGAACAATGAGCAGTTCTTC.

This chain connects TRBV6-4 to TRBJ2-5, with TRBD2 identical over 7 bases. Germline loops: CDR1 MRHNA, CDR2 SNTAGT. V trimming: 0 bases; J trimming: 1 base; junction bases outside the gene matches: 2. The CDR3 consists of 15 residues. The CDR3 bases are TGTGCCAGCAGTGACTCGGGCGGGGGCCAAGAGACCCAGTACTTC. Its protein is CASSDSGGGQETQYF.

CDR3: CASSPGTGPTQPQHF. The DNA for the CDR3 is TGTGCCAGCAGCCCCGGGACAGGGCCTACTCAGCCCCAGCATTTT. J is TRBJ1-5 and V is TRBV27; 9 nucleotides line up with TRBD1. CDR1 is MNHEY and CDR2 is SMNVEV in the germline V gene (reference sequence). The trim removed 6 bases at V and 6 bases at J, leaving 9 bases unmatched. This CDR3 has 15 residues.

This chain links TRBV7-8 with TRBJ1-5, with 9 bases matching TRBD1. V trimming: 5 bases; J trimming: 1 base; junction bases outside the gene matches: 3. Per the germline V gene, CDR1 is SGHVS and CDR2 is FQNEAQ. The CDR3 extends over 15 amino acids. In DNA, the CDR3 is TGTGCCAGCAGCCTCGGGACAGGGAGCAATCAGCCCCAGCATTTT. Its protein product is CASSLGTGSNQPQHF.

The chain couples TRBV7-2 to TRBJ2-5; 7 nucleotides line up with TRBD1. CDR1 SGHTA and CDR2 FQGNSA come from the germline V gene. This CDR3 comprises 14 residues. The trim removed 7 bases at V and 2 bases at J, leaving 7 bases unmatched. The CDR3 loop reads CASTPGGLQETQYF. The CDR3 nucleotides read TGTGCCAGCACCCCAGGGGGTTTACAAGAGACCCAGTACTTC.

The V and J genes are TRBV6-5 and TRBJ2-7; 8 nucleotides agree with TRBD2. J was trimmed by 6 bases and V by 9 bases; bases with no gene match: 13. Per the germline V gene, CDR1 is MNHEY and CDR2 is SVGAGI. This CDR3 has 14 residues. CDR3 residues: CASLQLAGGPEQYF. The CDR3 coding sequence is TGTGCCAGTCTACAGCTCGCGGGGGGCCCCGAGCAGTACTTC.

The CDR3 DNA sequence: TGTGCCAGCAGTGACTACAGGGGTGGCGGCGGAGAGACCCAGTACTTC. It yields the protein CASSDYRGGGGETQYF. The gene calls are TRBV25-1 and TRBJ2-5; 7 bases fit TRBD1. Looked up from germline, CDR1 is MGHDK and CDR2 is SYGVNS. Germline trimming cut 3 bases from V and 4 bases from J; bases unmatched to any gene: 11. The CDR3 extends over 16 amino acids.

The chain has TRBV28 and TRBJ2-5; possible D gene TRBD1, 6 bases. Trimming pared 6 bases from V and 5 bases from J, leaving 19 bases between. The CDR3 extends over 15 amino acids. In germline, CDR1 is MDHEN, CDR2 SYDVKM. DNA for the CDR3: TGTGCCAGCAGCCCACCCGGCCTTACAGGGGAGACCCAGTACTTC. Its translation: CASSPPGLTGETQYF.

The chain employs TRBV19 and TRBJ1-5, with 7 bases fitting TRBD1. The germline V gene has CDR1 LNHDA and CDR2 SQIVND (reference sequence). V lost 5 bases and J lost 6; bases outside the gene matches: 4. This CDR3 region has 13 residues. The CDR3: CASSPQGSQPQHF. CDR3 bases: TGTGCCAGTAGTCCACAGGGGAGTCAGCCCCAGCATTTT.